This TCR beta chain is from a study of blood T cells in healthy people across ages. Study-wide findings and caveats: The percentage of naive T cells correlated strongly with TCR beta diversity. There were more naive CD4+ cells and higher diversity in long-lived donors than in aged donors. CMV infection status of these donors was not known.

V was clipped by 5 bases and J by 2 bases, with 28 bases between them. This CDR3 is 20 amino acids long. Germline V gene data show CDR1 as MDHEN and CDR2 as SYDVKM. The sample holds a few counts of this clonotype. The antigen is undetermined. The second PCR ran roughly 7 to 12 cycles with a sample-barcoded 5' primer and J-beta primers. From the 5' RACE reads, TCRdb called clonotypes with MiXCR, one entry per CDR3 protein. This repertoire shows approximately 600,000 distinct CDR3 sequences, around three fifths found once; its top ten account for around 37%. This sequence was found in a man in his 60s in good health. The chain has TRBV28 and TRBJ1-5, with D perhaps matching TRBD1 (6 bases). Sequencing was done on a sample of blood. The CDR3 sequence: CASSPTGGRGRGNGNQPQHF. CDR3 bases: TGTGCCAGCAGTCCGACGGGTGGCAGGGGAAGGGGGAACGGCAATCAGCCCCAGCATTTT.